This T cell receptor (beta chain) originates from a study of T cells in Graves' hyperthyroidism and ophthalmopathy. The study's findings and limits: Most clonotypes expanded in thyroid above 0.001 were likewise present in blood.

The TCR beta CDR3 regions underwent amplification using RNA transcripts as the source. A first-round RT-PCR of the TCR CDR3 used the HTBI primer set. Each CDR3 protein is one row after TCRdb ran MiXCR on the multiplex PCR reads. The sample carries 300,000 to 400,000 distinct CDR3 sequences, about 14% recorded once. Trimming pared 2 bases from V and 6 bases from J, leaving 6 bases between. This CDR3 has 12 residues. The germline gives CDR1 SEHNR, CDR2 FQNEAQ (reference sequence). Hyperthyroidism had been newly diagnosed in patients aged 18 to 65, and its duration was under 2 months. Concerning this clonotype: Antigen unknown.

The sequence came from a woman in her 30s with Graves' hyperthyroidism. The genes are TRBV7-9 and TRBJ2-3; D not resolved. Sequenced: blood. The DNA of the CDR3 is TGTGCCAGCAGCTTAAAGTCTGATACGCAGTATTTT. As protein: CASSLKSDTQYF.